The 17 T cell receptor beta chains below all came from one sample that was sequenced in a study of shared clonotypes between healthy human individuals. The repertoire was sequenced with immunoSEQ multiplex PCR; TCRdb's copy has only in-frame clones and lacks some. The sample holds some 530,000 clones; about 78% are singletons and the top ten take around 13%. Sequenced material: PBMCs. Receptor source: a woman in her thirties or forties in good health. Some clones in this sample may be carry-over from other donors' samples.

V is TRBV28 and J is TRBJ1-3; D gene uncertain. V lost 3 bases to trimming and J lost 2 bases, with 5 bases between them. This CDR3 is 13 amino acids long. Germline lookup yields CDR1 MDHEN and CDR2 SYDVKM. CDR3 sequence reads: CASSFRTGNTIYF. The CDR3 DNA reads as TGTGCCAGCAGTTTCCGAACTGGAAACACCATATATTTT.

The genes are TRBV6-5 and TRBJ2-3, with D possibly being TRBD2 (5 bases). There are 15 residues in the CDR3. Trimming pared 2 bases from V and 2 bases from J, leaving 11 bases between. CDR1 is MNHEY, CDR2 SVGAGI, per germline. The CDR3 bases are TGTGCCAGCAGTTACAGCGGAATCTCCACAGATACGCAGTATTTT. Protein product: CASSYSGISTDTQYF.

J is TRBJ2-7 and V is TRBV4-1, with D perhaps given as TRBD1 or TRBD2 (6 bases each). The ends were cut back, 10 bases at V and 3 bases at J, with 25 bases in the middle. Per germline, CDR1 MGHRA and CDR2 YSYEKL. CDR3 length equals 16 residues. The CDR3, as DNA: TGCGCCACCAAGGGGGGACTGGGGGGTACATACTACGAGCAGTACTTC. As protein: CATKGGLGGTYYEQYF.

V gene TRBV15 combines with J gene TRBJ2-1, with 9 positions matching TRBD2. Germline assignment: CDR1 LNHNV and CDR2 YYDKDF (reference sequence). The V and J ends lost 1 base and 3 bases, in that order; junction bases with no gene match: 4. CDR3 length: 16 residues. Written as DNA, the CDR3 is TGTGCCACCAGCAGAGGAATTAGCGGGAGCTACAATGAGCAGTTCTTC. The encoded protein is CATSRGISGSYNEQFF.

J is TRBJ1-5 and V is TRBV27, with D possibly TRBD1 on 6 matching bases. The CDR3 length is 14 residues. Germline values: CDR1 MNHEY, CDR2 SMNVEV (reference sequence). V lost 7 bases and J lost 1, with 11 bases in between. In nucleotides, the CDR3 is TGTGCCAGCAACCCCACAGGGAGCAATCAGCCCCAGCATTTT. It translates to CASNPTGSNQPQHF.

The chain combines TRBV5-4 with TRBJ2-1; 7 bases fit TRBD2. The V gene end was trimmed by 2 bases and the J gene end by 4 bases; junction bases not matched to a gene: 3. The V gene's germline CDR1 is SGHNT and CDR2 YYREEE (reference sequence). This CDR3 comprises 14 residues. CDR3 loop: CASSLRTRYNEQFF. DNA for the CDR3: TGTGCCAGCAGCTTACGGACTAGGTACAATGAGCAGTTCTTC.

The V and J genes are TRBV19 and TRBJ1-3; D not certain. Germline V lookup: CDR1 LNHDA, CDR2 SQIVND (reference sequence). The CDR3 has 15 amino acids. V was pared by 3 bases and J by 0 bases, with 9 bases between. The CDR3 region has the DNA TGTGCCAGTAGTATGGGAACACTCTCTGGAAACACCATATATTTT. Its translation is CASSMGTLSGNTIYF.

The chain uses TRBV7-9 and TRBJ2-3, with D unclear. Germline loops: CDR1 SEHNR, CDR2 FQNEAQ (reference sequence). The CDR3 runs to 14 residues. The V end was cut by 6 bases, the J end by 2 bases, with 12 bases between. The CDR3 spells CASRGLDATDTQYF. CDR3 nucleotides: TGTGCCAGCAGGGGCCTGGACGCCACAGATACGCAGTATTTT.

This clone was seen once. The rearrangement joins TRBV5-1 to TRBJ2-5, with a tentative D call TRBD1 (5 bases). Germline CDR1 and CDR2: SGHRS and YFSETQ. V gave up 0 bases and J gave up 2 bases, with 8 bases separating them. This CDR3 is 14 amino acids long. CDR3 region: CASSLGGSQETQYF. CDR3 nucleotides: TGCGCCAGCAGCTTGGGGGGCAGTCAAGAGACCCAGTACTTC.

This chain uses TRBV19 with TRBJ2-2; the match to TRBD2 covers 9 bases. CDR1 is LNHDA, CDR2 SQIVND, per germline (reference sequence). The CDR3 runs 16 residues. V shed 4 bases, J shed 3 bases, and the junction held 6 bases outside the gene matches. CDR3 sequence (DNA): TGTGCCAGTAGTACCTTAGCGGGAGCTGACACCGGGGAGCTGTTTTTT. It yields the protein CASSTLAGADTGELFF.

The chain uses TRBV7-8 and TRBJ2-7; TRBD2 matches at 11 bases. The CDR3 sequence is 13 residues long. Germline V gene sequence: CDR1 SGHVS, CDR2 FQNEAQ. J gave up 6 bases and V 4 bases, and 2 bases lay outside the gene matches. For the CDR3, the DNA is TGTGCCAGCAGCTCGGGACTAGCGGTCGAGCAGTACTTC. Translated, it gives CASSSGLAVEQYF.

The genes are TRBV10-3 and TRBJ1-3; no firm D call. The CDR3 spans 13 residues. With 10 bases removed from V and 0 bases from J, the gap between germline ends came to 10 bases. CDR1 and CDR2 (germline): ENHRY, SYGVKD. CDR3 coding DNA: TGTGCCACTTCTGGGAGCTCTGGAAACACCATATATTTT. This encodes CATSGSSGNTIYF.

Only a few counts were recorded for this clone. The V and J genes are TRBV18 and TRBJ2-6, with D unresolved. The CDR3 covers 15 residues. Germline V gene lookup returns CDR1 KGHSH and CDR2 LQKENI. V was shortened by 6 bases and J by 0 bases, with 9 bases between the two germline ends. In nucleotides, the CDR3 is TGTGCCAGCTCCCCCCTCGGCTCTGGGGCCAACGTCCTGACTTTC. Translation gives CASSPLGSGANVLTF.

The rearrangement joins TRBV11-1 to TRBJ2-3, with TRBD1 identical over 10 bases. V shed 5 bases, J shed 4 bases, and the junction held 6 bases outside the gene matches. The length of the CDR3 is 15 residues. Germline assignment: CDR1 SGHAT and CDR2 FQDESV (reference sequence). The CDR3 region is CASSARQGAADTQYF. CDR3 DNA sequence: TGTGCCAGCAGCGCACGACAGGGGGCTGCAGATACGCAGTATTTT.

The V and J genes are TRBV5-6 and TRBJ1-3; TRBD1 matches 7 bases. The germline gives CDR1 SGHDT, CDR2 YYEEEE. This CDR3 is built from 18 residues. With V trimmed by 4 bases and J by 0 bases, 13 bases remained unmatched. The CDR3 protein is CASSLPTGSGRSGNTIYF. The DNA of the CDR3 is TGTGCCAGCAGCCTTCCGACAGGGTCGGGCCGCTCTGGAAACACCATATATTTT.

CDR3 residues: CASSLGLAGVGNNEQFF. The CDR3, as DNA: TGTGCCAGCAGTTTAGGACTAGCGGGAGTTGGGAACAATGAGCAGTTCTTC. J is TRBJ2-1 and V is TRBV27; TRBD2 matches 13 bases. Germline CDR1 reads MNHEY; CDR2 reads SMNVEV (reference sequence). This CDR3 is 17 amino acids long. The V segment lost 2 bases and the J segment 5 bases; nucleotides outside the gene matches: 6.

This chain uses TRBV10-3 with TRBJ2-3; the match to TRBD1 covers 7 bases. The CDR3 is made up of 14 amino acids. J was trimmed by 4 bases and V by 4 bases; bases with no gene match: 5. CDR1 and CDR2 (germline): ENHRY, SYGVKD. The chain's CDR3 is CAISGNRGADTQYF. CDR3 nucleotides: TGTGCCATCAGTGGTAACAGGGGCGCAGATACGCAGTATTTT.